Listed below are T cell receptor beta chains from one sample, sequenced in a study of T-cell memory formation after mild COVID-19. TCRdb reanalysed the 5' RACE reads using MiXCR and keeps one entry per CDR3 protein. This sample yields roughly 400,000 distinct CDR3 sequences, of which roughly 15% are seen a single time; about a fifth belongs to the top ten. The sample taken for sequencing was PBMCs or a T cell subset sorted from them (not recorded which). The receptors come from a man aged 18 to 29 who had mild COVID-19 (a few samples of this study predate the infection). Cell type and time point are not known. CDR3s include the opening cysteine and the closing phenylalanine or tryptophan. The D gene is left open where the match is weak. Expanded clones are given a class, and other clones once, few, many or no size at all.

- | TRBJ1-6 | - | TRBV20-1 | TGCAGTGCCCGAGGGCAGGAAAGTTCACCCCTCCACTTT | CSARGQESSPLHF
- | TRBJ1-5 | - | TRBV20-1 | TGCAGTGCCACCCCGCCGGGGTCTGGTCAGCCCCAGCATTTT | CSATPPGSGQPQHF
TRBD2 | TRBJ2-1 | - | TRBV30 | TGTGCCTGGAGTGTACTCGCGGGGGGAACCTACAATGAGCAGTTCTTC | CAWSVLAGGTYNEQFF
- | TRBJ2-1 | - | TRBV12-3/TRBV12-4 | TGTGCCAGCAGTCAGGGGGGTTTGGGCCTGGATGAGCAGTTCTTC | CASSQGGLGLDEQFF
- | TRBJ2-3 | many | TRBV10-3 | TGTGCCATCAACACCGGGACCGGCAACACAGATACGCAGTATTTT | CAINTGTGNTDTQYF
- | TRBJ2-4 | once | TRBV18 | TGTGCCAGCTCACCTCCAGGGAGCGCCAAAAACATTCAGTACTTC | CASSPPGSAKNIQYF
TRBD1 | TRBJ1-2 | few | TRBV7-6 | TGTGCCAGCAGCCTCGGGACAGGGGGCGCGAGCTACACCTTC | CASSLGTGGASYTF
- | TRBJ1-1 | - | TRBV7-6 | TGTGCCAGCAGCTGGGGAAGACAGGCGAGGCCTTACACTGAAGCTTTCTTT | CASSWGRQARPYTEAFF
TRBD1 | TRBJ2-3 | - | TRBV4-3 | TGCGCCAGCAGCCTTCTGTCCGGACAGGGTGGAGATACGCAGTATTTT | CASSLLSGQGGDTQYF
- | TRBJ2-3 | - | TRBV20-1 | TGCAGTGCTAGAGGGCCCAGGGATTCGACAGATACGCAGTATTTT | CSARGPRDSTDTQYF
- | TRBJ2-1 | few | TRBV6-1 | TGTGCCAGCAGTGTGGGGAGAAGCGAGCAGTTCTTC | CASSVGRSEQFF
TRBD2 | TRBJ2-3 | - | TRBV5-1 | TGCGCCAGCAGCTTCAGGGGACTAGCGGGTCCGGTGGATACGCAGTATTTT | CASSFRGLAGPVDTQYF
TRBD1 | TRBJ2-2 | few | TRBV5-1 | TGCGCCAGCAGCTTACAGGGGATCAGCACCGGGGAGCTGTTTTTT | CASSLQGISTGELFF
- | TRBJ2-6 | few | TRBV6-5 | TGTGCCAGCAGTTACTCCCCCGGGGTCGGGGCCAACGTCCTGACTTTC | CASSYSPGVGANVLTF
- | TRBJ2-2 | - | TRBV5-6 | TGTGCCGGGAAGGCAGGGTTCGACACCGGGGAGCTGTTTTTT | CAGKAGFDTGELFF
- | TRBJ1-1 | - | TRBV29-1 | TGCAGCGTTGCAGCGAACACTGAAGCTTTCTTT | CSVAANTEAFF
- | TRBJ2-1 | - | TRBV29-1 | TGCAGCGTTGATATTTGGGTCAATGAGCAGTTCTTC | CSVDIWVNEQFF
TRBD1 | TRBJ2-2 | - | TRBV6-2/TRBV6-3 | TGTGCCAGCAGCGACCTTCACAGGGGATACACCGGGGAGCTGTTTTTT | CASSDLHRGYTGELFF
TRBD1 | TRBJ2-7 | few | TRBV7-9 | TGTGCCAGCAGCCCCTCGTACAGGGGGAGGCTCGAGCAGTACTTC | CASSPSYRGRLEQYF
TRBD1 | TRBJ1-5 | few | TRBV20-1 | TGCAGTGCTGCACGGACAGGGTTTAGCAATCAGCCCCAGCATTTT | CSAARTGFSNQPQHF
TRBD1 | TRBJ1-5 | - | TRBV5-5 | TGTGCCAGCAGCCCTGCGGACAGGTTAGATAATCAGCCCCAGCATTTT | CASSPADRLDNQPQHF
- | TRBJ2-2 | few | TRBV5-4 | TGTGCCAGCAGCTTTGAGACCGGTCCCGGGGAGCTGTTTTTT | CASSFETGPGELFF
- | TRBJ1-5 | - | TRBV7-2 | TGTGCCAGCAGCTTATTTACGGTTGGGAGCCAGCCCCAGCATTTT | CASSLFTVGSQPQHF
TRBD2 | TRBJ2-7 | few | TRBV7-2 | TGTGCCAGCAGCTTAAGCGCTAGCGGAACCTACGAGCAGTACTTC | CASSLSASGTYEQYF
- | TRBJ2-7 | few | TRBV29-1 | TGCAGCGTTGAACAGCTGGAGGGGAGTGAGTACGAGCAGTACTTC | CSVEQLEGSEYEQYF
- | TRBJ2-3 | few | TRBV4-1 | TGCGCCAGCCGGGGACTGCGAAATACAGATACGCAGTATTTT | CASRGLRNTDTQYF
- | TRBJ2-1 | few | TRBV2 | TGTGCCAGCAGGATGAGAGGCGGCTACAATGAGCAGTTCTTC | CASRMRGGYNEQFF
TRBD2 | TRBJ2-1 | - | TRBV5-6 | TGTGCCAGCAGTACTAGCGGGGGGTTTGATGAGCAGTTCTTC | CASSTSGGFDEQFF
- | TRBJ2-7 | few | TRBV7-6 | TGTGCCAGCAGCGCCCTTAATGGCGGGGACCAGTACTTC | CASSALNGGDQYF
TRBD1 | TRBJ2-7 | - | TRBV12-3/TRBV12-4 | TGTGCCAGCAGTTTGGGGATGACGGGGACAGGGTCCTACGAGCAGTACTTC | CASSLGMTGTGSYEQYF
- | TRBJ2-7 | few | TRBV10-3 | TGTGCCATCAGTGAGTCTGGCGGGCAGTACTTC | CAISESGGQYF
- | TRBJ1-2 | - | TRBV9 | TGTGCCAGCAGCGTAGAAAGGGTCGGCGGCTACACCTTC | CASSVERVGGYTF
TRBD2 | TRBJ2-1 | - | TRBV6-2/TRBV6-3 | TGTGCCAGCAAGGATAGTAAACTAGCGGGGGCCTCCTACAATGAGCAGTTCTTC | CASKDSKLAGASYNEQFF